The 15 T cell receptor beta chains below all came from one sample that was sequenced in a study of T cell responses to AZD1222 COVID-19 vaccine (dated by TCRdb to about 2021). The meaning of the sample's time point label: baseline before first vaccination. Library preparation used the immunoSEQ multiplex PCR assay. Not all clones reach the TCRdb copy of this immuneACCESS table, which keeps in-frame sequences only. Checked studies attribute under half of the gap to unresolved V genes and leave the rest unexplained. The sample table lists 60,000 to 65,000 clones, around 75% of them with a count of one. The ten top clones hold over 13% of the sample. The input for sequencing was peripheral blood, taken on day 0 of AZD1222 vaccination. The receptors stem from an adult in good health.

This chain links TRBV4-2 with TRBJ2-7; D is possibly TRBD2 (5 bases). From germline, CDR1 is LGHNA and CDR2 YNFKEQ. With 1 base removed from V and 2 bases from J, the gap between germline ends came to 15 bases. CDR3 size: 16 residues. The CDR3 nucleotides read TGTGCCAGCAGCCAAGGCGCCGACGGTAGCGCCTACGAGCAGTACTTC. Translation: CASSQGADGSAYEQYF.

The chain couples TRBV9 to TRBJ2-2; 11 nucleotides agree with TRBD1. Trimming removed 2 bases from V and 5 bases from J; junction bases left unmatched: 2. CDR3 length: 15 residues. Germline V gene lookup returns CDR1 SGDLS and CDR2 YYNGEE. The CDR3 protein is CASSVGQGATGELFF. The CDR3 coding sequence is TGTGCCAGCAGCGTCGGACAGGGGGCTACCGGGGAGCTGTTTTTT.

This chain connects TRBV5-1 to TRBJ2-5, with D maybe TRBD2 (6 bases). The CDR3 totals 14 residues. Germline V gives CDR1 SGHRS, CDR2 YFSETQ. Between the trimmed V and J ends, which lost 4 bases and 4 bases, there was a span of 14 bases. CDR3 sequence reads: CASSTSSVGETQYF. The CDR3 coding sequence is TGCGCCAGCAGCACCTCTAGCGTGGGAGAGACCCAGTACTTC. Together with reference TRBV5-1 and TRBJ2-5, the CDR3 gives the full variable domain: KAGVTQTPRYLIKTRGQQVTLSCSPISGHRSVSWYQQTPGQGLQFLFEYFSETQRNKGNFPGRFSGRQFSNSRSEMNVSTLELGDSALYLCASSTSSVGETQYFGPGTRLLVL.

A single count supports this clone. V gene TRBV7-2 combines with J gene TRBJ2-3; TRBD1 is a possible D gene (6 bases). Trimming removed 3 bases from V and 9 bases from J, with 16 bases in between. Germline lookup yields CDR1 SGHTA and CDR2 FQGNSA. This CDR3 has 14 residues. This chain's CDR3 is CASSFGTRQGTQYF. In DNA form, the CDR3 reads TGTGCCAGCAGCTTCGGGACACGCCAGGGGACGCAGTATTTT.

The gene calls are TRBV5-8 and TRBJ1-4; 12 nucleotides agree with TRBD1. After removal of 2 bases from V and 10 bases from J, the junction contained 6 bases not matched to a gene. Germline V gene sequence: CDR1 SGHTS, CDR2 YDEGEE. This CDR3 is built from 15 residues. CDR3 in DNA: TGTGCCAGCAGCTTAGCCGGGACAGGGGGCGTAAAACTGTTTTTT. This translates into CASSLAGTGGVKLFF.

CDR3 DNA: TGTGCCAGCAGTGGGGGACAACACTCTGGGGCCAACGTCCTGACTTTC. This translates into CASSGGQHSGANVLTF. The J gene is TRBJ2-6, the V gene TRBV28; TRBD1 is a possible D gene (6 bases). CDR3 size: 16 residues. From germline, CDR1 is MDHEN and CDR2 SYDVKM. The V gene lost 5 bases and the J gene lost 0 bases, with 11 bases spanning the gap.

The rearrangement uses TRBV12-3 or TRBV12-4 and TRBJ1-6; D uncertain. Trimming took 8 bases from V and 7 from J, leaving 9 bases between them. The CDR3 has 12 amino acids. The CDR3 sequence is CASGRANSPLHF. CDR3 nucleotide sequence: TGTGCCAGCGGGAGGGCGAATTCACCCCTCCACTTT.

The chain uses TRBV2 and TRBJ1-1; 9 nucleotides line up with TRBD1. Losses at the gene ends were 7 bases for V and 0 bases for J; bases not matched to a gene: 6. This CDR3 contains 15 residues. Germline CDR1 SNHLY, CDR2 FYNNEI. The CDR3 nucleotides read TGTGCCAGCATTTTGACAGGGGGAGTGAACACTGAAGCTTTCTTT. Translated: CASILTGGVNTEAFF.

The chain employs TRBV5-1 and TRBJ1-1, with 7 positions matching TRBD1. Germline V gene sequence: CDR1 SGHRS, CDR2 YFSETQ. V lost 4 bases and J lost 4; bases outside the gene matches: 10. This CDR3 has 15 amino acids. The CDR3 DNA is TGCGCCAGCAGCCCCCAGGGGGGGGAACTCACTGAAGCTTTCTTT. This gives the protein CASSPQGGELTEAFF.

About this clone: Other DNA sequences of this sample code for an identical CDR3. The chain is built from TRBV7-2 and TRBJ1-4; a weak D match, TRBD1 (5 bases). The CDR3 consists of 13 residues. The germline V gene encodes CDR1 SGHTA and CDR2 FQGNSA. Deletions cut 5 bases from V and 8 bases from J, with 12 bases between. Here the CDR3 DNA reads TGTGCCAGCAGCCAGGGAGCGGGGGAAAAACTGTTTTTT. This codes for CASSQGAGEKLFF.

The CDR3 sequence is CASSIGGAGATNEKLFF. Here the CDR3 DNA reads TGTGCCAGTAGTATCGGGGGGGCTGGGGCAACTAATGAAAAACTGTTTTTT. The chain employs TRBV19 and TRBJ1-4; the D gene is possibly TRBD1 (6 bases). Germline V gene sequence: CDR1 LNHDA, CDR2 SQIVND (reference sequence). Trimming removed 3 bases from V and 0 bases from J, with 14 bases in between. This CDR3 has 17 residues.

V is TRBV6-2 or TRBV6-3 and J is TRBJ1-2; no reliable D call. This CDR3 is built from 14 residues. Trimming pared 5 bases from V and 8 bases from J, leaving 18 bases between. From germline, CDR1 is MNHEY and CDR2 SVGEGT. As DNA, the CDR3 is TGTGCCAGCAGTCCACGGACCAACAAATGGGGCTACACCTTC. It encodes CASSPRTNKWGYTF.

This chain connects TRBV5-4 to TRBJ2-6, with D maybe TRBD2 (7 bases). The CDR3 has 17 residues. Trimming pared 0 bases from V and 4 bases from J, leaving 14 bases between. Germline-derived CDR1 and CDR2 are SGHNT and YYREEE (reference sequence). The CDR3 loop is CASSLEGGTLGANVLTF. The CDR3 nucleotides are TGTGCCAGCAGCTTGGAGGGAGGGACACTCGGGGCCAACGTCCTGACTTTC.

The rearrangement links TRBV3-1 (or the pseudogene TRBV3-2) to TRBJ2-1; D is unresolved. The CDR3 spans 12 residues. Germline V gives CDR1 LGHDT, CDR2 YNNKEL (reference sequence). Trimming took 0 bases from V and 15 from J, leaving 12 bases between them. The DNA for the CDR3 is TGTGCCAGCAGCCAAGATGGAGTAGGTCCGTTCTTC. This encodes CASSQDGVGPFF.

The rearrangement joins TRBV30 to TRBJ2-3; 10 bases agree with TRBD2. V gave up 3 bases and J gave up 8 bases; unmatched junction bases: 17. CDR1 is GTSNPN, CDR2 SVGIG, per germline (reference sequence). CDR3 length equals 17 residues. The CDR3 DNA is TGTGCCTGGAGAACCAAGCGACTAGCGGGTTATCAAACTACGCAGTATTTT. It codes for CAWRTKRLAGYQTTQYF.